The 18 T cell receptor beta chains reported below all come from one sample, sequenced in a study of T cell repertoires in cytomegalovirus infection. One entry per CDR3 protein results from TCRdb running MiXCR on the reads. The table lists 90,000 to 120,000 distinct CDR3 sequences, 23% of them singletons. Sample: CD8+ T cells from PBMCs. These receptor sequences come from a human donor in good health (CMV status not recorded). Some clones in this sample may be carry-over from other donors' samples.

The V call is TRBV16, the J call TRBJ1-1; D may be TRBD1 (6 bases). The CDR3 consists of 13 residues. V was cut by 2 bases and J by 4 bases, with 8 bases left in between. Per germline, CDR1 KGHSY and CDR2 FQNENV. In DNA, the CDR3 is TGTGCCAGCAGCCAAGAGGGGGGCACTGAAGCTTTCTTT. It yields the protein CASSQEGGTEAFF.

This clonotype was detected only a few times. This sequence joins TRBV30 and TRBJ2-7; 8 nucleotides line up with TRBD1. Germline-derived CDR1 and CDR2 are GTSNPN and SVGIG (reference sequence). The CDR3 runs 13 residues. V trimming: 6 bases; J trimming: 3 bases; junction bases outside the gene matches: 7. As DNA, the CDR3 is TGTGCCTGTACACAGGGGGATCTCTACGAGCAGTACTTC. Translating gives CACTQGDLYEQYF. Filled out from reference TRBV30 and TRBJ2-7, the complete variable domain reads SQTIHQWPATLVQPVGSPLSLECTVEGTSNPNLYWYRQAAGRGLQLLFYSVGIGQISSEVPQNLSASRPQDRQFILSSKKLLLSDSGFYLCACTQGDLYEQYFGPGTRLTVT.

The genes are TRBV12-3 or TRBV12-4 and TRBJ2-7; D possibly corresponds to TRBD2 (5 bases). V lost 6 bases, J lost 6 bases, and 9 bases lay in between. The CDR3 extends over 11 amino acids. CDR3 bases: TGTGCCAGCAGAGAGGGATCCGAGCAGTACTTC. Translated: CASREGSEQYF.

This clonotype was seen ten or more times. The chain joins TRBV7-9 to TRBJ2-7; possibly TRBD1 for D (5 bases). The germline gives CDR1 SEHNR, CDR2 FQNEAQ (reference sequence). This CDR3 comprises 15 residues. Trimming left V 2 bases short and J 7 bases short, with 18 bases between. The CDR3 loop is CASSLSEAGQGEQYF. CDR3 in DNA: TGTGCCAGCAGCTTATCGGAAGCAGGGCAAGGAGAGCAGTACTTC.

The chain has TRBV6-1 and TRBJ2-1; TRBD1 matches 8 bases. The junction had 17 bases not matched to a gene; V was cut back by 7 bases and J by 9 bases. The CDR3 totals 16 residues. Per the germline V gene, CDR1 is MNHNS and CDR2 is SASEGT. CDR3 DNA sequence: TGTGCCAGCACCGAGCAAGTGACAGGGGCTTTCAGTGAGCAGTTCTTC. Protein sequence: CASTEQVTGAFSEQFF.

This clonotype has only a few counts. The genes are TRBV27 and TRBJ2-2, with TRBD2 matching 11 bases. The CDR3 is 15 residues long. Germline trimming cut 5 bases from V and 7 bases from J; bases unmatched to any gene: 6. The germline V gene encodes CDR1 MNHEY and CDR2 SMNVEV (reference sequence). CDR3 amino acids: CASSPTSGSGGELFF. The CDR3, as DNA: TGTGCCAGCAGTCCCACTAGCGGGAGTGGCGGGGAGCTGTTTTTT.

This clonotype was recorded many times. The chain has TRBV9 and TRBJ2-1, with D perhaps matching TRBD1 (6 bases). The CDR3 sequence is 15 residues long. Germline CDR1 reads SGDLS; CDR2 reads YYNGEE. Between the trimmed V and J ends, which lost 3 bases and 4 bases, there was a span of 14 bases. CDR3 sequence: CASSDTGHLYNEQFF. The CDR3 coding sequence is TGTGCCAGCAGCGATACGGGACATTTATACAATGAGCAGTTCTTC. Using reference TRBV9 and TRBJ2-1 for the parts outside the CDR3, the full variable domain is DSGVTQTPKHLITATGQRVTLRCSPRSGDLSVYWYQQSLDQGLQFLIQYYNGEERAKGNILERFSAQQFPDLHSELNLSSLELGDSALYFCASSDTGHLYNEQFFGPGTRLTVL.

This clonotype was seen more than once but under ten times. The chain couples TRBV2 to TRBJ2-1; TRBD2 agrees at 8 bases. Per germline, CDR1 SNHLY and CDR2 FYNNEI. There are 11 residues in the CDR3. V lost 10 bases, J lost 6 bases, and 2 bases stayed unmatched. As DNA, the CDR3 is TGTGCCAAACGGGGGGGCAATGAGCAGTTCTTC. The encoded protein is CAKRGGNEQFF.

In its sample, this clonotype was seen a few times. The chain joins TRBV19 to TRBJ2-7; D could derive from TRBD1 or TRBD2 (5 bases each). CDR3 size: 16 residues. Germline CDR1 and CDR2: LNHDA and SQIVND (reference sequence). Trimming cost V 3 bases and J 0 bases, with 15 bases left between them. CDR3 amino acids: CASSMGSRDRSYEQYF. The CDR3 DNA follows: TGTGCCAGTAGTATGGGGTCCAGGGACCGCTCCTACGAGCAGTACTTC. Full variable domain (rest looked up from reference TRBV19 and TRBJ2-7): DGGITQSPKYLFRKEGQNVTLSCEQNLNHDAMYWYRQDPGQGLRLIYYSQIVNDFQKGDIAEGYSVSREKKESFPLTVTSAQKNPTAFYLCASSMGSRDRSYEQYFGPGTRLTVT.

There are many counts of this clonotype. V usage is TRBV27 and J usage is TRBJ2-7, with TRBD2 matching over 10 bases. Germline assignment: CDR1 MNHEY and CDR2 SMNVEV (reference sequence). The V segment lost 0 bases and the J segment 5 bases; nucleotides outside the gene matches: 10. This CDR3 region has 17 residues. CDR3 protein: CASSLSGTSDPSDEQYF. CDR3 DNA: TGTGCCAGCAGTTTATCGGGGACTAGCGACCCGAGCGACGAGCAGTACTTC.

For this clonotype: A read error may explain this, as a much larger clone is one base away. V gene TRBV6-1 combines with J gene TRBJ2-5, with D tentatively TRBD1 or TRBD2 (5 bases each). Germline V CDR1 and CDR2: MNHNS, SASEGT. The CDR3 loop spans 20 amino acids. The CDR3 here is CASSEGRFGVGARAKENQYF. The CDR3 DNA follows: TGTGCCAGCAGTGAAGGACGTTTCGGGGTCGGGGCCAGGGCTAAAGAGAACCAGTACTTC.

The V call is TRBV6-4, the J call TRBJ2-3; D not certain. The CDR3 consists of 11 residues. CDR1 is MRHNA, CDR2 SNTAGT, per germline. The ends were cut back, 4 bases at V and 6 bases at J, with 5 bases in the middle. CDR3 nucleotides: TGTGCCAGCAGTGCTGGGGATACGCAGTATTTT. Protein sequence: CASSAGDTQYF.

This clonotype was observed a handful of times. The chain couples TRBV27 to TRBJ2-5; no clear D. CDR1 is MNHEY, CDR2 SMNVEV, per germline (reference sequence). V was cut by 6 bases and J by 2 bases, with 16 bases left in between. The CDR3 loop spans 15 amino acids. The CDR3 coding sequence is TGTGCCAGCAGACTGACACCCTGGACGCAAGAGACCCAGTACTTC. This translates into CASRLTPWTQETQYF.

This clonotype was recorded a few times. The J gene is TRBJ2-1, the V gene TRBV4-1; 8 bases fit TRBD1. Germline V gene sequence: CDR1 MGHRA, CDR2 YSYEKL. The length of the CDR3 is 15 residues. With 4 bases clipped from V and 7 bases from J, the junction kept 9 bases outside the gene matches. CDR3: CASSLMTGAGNEQFF. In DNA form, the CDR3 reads TGCGCCAGCAGCCTGATGACAGGGGCGGGAAATGAGCAGTTCTTC.

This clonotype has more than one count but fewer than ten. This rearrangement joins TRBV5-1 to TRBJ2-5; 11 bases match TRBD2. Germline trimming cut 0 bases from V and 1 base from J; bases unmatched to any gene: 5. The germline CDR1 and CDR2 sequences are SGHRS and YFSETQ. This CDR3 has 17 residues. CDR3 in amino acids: CASSLALAGGPQETQYF. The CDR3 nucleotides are TGCGCCAGCAGCTTGGCCCTAGCGGGAGGTCCCCAAGAGACCCAGTACTTC. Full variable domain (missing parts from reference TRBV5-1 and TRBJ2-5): KAGVTQTPRYLIKTRGQQVTLSCSPISGHRSVSWYQQTPGQGLQFLFEYFSETQRNKGNFPGRFSGRQFSNSRSEMNVSTLELGDSALYLCASSLALAGGPQETQYFGPGTRLLVL.

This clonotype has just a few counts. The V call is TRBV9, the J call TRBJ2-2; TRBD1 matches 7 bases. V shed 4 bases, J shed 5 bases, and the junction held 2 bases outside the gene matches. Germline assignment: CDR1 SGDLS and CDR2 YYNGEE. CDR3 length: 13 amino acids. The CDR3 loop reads CASSSGGTGELFF. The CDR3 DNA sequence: TGTGCCAGCAGCTCAGGGGGAACCGGGGAGCTGTTTTTT. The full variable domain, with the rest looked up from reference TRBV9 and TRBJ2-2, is DSGVTQTPKHLITATGQRVTLRCSPRSGDLSVYWYQQSLDQGLQFLIQYYNGEERAKGNILERFSAQQFPDLHSELNLSSLELGDSALYFCASSSGGTGELFFGEGSRLTVL.

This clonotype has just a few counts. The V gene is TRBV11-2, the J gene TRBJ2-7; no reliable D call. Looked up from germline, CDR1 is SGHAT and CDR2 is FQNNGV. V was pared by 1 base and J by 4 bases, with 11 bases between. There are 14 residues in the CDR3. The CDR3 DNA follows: TGTGCCAGCAGCTTAGTAGGAGATGAATACGAGCAGTACTTC. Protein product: CASSLVGDEYEQYF.

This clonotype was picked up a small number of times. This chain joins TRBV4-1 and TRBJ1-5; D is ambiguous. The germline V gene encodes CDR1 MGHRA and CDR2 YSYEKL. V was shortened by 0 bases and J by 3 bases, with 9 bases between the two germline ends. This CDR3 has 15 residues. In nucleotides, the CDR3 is TGCGCCAGCAGCCAAGACGACCGGCACAATCAGCCCCAGCATTTT. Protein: CASSQDDRHNQPQHF.